These T cell receptor beta chains were read from a single sample in a study of regulatory T cells in long-lasting Graves disease. MiXCR, run by TCRdb on the multiplex PCR reads, gives a single entry per CDR3 protein. The sample consists of fewer than 350,000 distinct CDR3 sequences, under 20% of them appearing once. The sequenced sample was peripheral blood mononuclear cells (PBMCs), obtained at new diagnosis, from a patient treated with antithyroid drugs. These receptors were taken from a female donor with Graves disease. The CDR3 runs from the conserved cysteine through the conserved F or W. The D gene is left open where the match is weak. A clone size is listed for some rows: how often the clone was seen (once, few, many), or a class if it is expanded.

TRBV19	many	13	NA	TRBJ2-5	TGTGCCAGTACCGGGAGAAGCGGAGAGACCCAGTACTTC	CASTGRSGETQYF
TRBV6-1	NA	13	NA	TRBJ2-3	TGTGCCAGCAGCTACAAAGACACAGATACGCAGTATTTT	CASSYKDTDTQYF
TRBV12-3/TRBV12-4	many	15	TRBD1	TRBJ1-1	TGTGCCAGCAGTTTACTGGGGACAGGGAATACTGAAGCTTTCTTT	CASSLLGTGNTEAFF
TRBV6-1	many	13	NA	TRBJ1-2	TGTGCCAGCAGCAGGTGGGAAAACTATGGCTACACCTTC	CASSRWENYGYTF
TRBV12-3/TRBV12-4	many	14	NA	TRBJ2-5	TGTGCCAGCAGTTTAGCGGGATCCTCGGGGACCCAGTACTTC	CASSLAGSSGTQYF
TRBV19	many	15	NA	TRBJ1-2	TGTGCCGTCTACATCCGGGACACCCACGGAGCTGGCTACACCTTC	CAVYIRDTHGAGYTF
TRBV10-3	many	14	NA	TRBJ1-1	TGTGCCATCAGTGGTATAGGGCGGGCCACTGAAGCTTTCTTT	CAISGIGRATEAFF
TRBV5-1	many	16	TRBD1	TRBJ1-2	TGCGCCAGCAGCCGAGAGGTGGGACAGGGGAGCTATGGCTACACCTTC	CASSREVGQGSYGYTF
TRBV6-2/TRBV6-3	many	15	NA	TRBJ2-1	TGTGCCAGCACCCTCCTGGTAAGCTCCTACAATGAGCAGTTCTTC	CASTLLVSSYNEQFF
TRBV3-1	few	17	TRBD2	TRBJ2-7	TGTGCCAGCAGCCAAGGACTAGCGGGAGGGCCTTCCTACGAGCAGTACTTC	CASSQGLAGGPSYEQYF
TRBV28	many	12	NA	TRBJ1-2	TGTGCCAGCAGTTTATTAGGAGGTGGCTACACCTTC	CASSLLGGGYTF
TRBV12-3/TRBV12-4	NA	14	NA	TRBJ1-2	TGTGCCAGCAGTTTTCCCGGGAGGTCCCATGGCTACACCTTC	CASSFPGRSHGYTF
TRBV5-1	many	16	NA	TRBJ1-4	TGCGCCAGCAGCTTGACACTGGGAACAACTAATGAAAAACTGTTTTTT	CASSLTLGTTNEKLFF
TRBV6-1	many	15	NA	TRBJ2-3	TGTGCCAGCAGTCAACTAGCAACTAGCACAGATACGCAGTATTTT	CASSQLATSTDTQYF
TRBV7-6	many	17	NA	TRBJ2-5	TGTGCCAGCAGCTTAACTGCCCCCCTAGGCGCCTTAGAGACCCAGTACTTC	CASSLTAPLGALETQYF
TRBV30	few	14	TRBD2	TRBJ2-1	TGTGCCTGGAGTATCGGGGAGGGGTACAATGAGCAGTTCTTC	CAWSIGEGYNEQFF
TRBV5-1	NA	15	NA	TRBJ1-1	TGCGCCAGCAGCTTGTCCGCAGTACTGAACACTGAAGCTTTCTTT	CASSLSAVLNTEAFF
TRBV29-1	few	14	TRBD2	TRBJ2-1	TGCAGCGTTCGGGGTTCCCTGGCGGGAGATGAGCAGTTCTTC	CSVRGSLAGDEQFF
TRBV20-1	NA	18	TRBD2	TRBJ2-7	TGCAGTGCTAGAGATCTGGCTTCTAGCGGGAGGGGCGCCTACGAGCAGTACTTC	CSARDLASSGRGAYEQYF
TRBV24-1	few	13	NA	TRBJ2-1	TGTGCCACCAGTGATTTAGGCGACAATGAGCAGTTCTTC	CATSDLGDNEQFF
TRBV6-5	many	14	NA	TRBJ2-1	TGTGCCAGCAGTTCTACGGACAGTTACAATGAGCAGTTCTTC	CASSSTDSYNEQFF
TRBV7-9	few	14	NA	TRBJ2-5	TGTGCCAGCAGCTTAACTAGGGATGGGGAGACCCAGTACTTC	CASSLTRDGETQYF
TRBV11-1	many	13	NA	TRBJ2-7	TGTGCCAGCAGCTTAGTGGCGTCCGACGAGCAGTACTTC	CASSLVASDEQYF
TRBV11-3	many	15	TRBD1	TRBJ2-5	TGTGCCAGCAGCCCTCACGGGACAGCGCAAGAGACCCAGTACTTC	CASSPHGTAQETQYF
TRBV28	many	16	TRBD2	TRBJ2-3	TGTGCCAGCAGTCCCCCCCAGCGGGAGGGCACAGATACGCAGTATTTT	CASSPPQREGTDTQYF
TRBV20-1	NA	15	TRBD2	TRBJ2-7	TGCAGTGCTAGAGATATGACTAGCGGATACAATGAGCAGTACTTC	CSARDMTSGYNEQYF
TRBV25-1	few	13	NA	TRBJ2-7	TGTGCCAGCAGTGTAGCCAGGGACTACGAGCAGTACTTC	CASSVARDYEQYF
TRBV19	NA	18	TRBD2	TRBJ2-7	TGTGCCACCCAAGGGCTGGGGTCGGGGACTAGCGGGAGATACGAGCAGTACTTC	CATQGLGSGTSGRYEQYF
TRBV14	many	18	NA	TRBJ2-1	TGTGCCAGCAGCCAAGATCCCGGGTGGAGGCAATGGGGCAATGAGCAGTTCTTC	CASSQDPGWRQWGNEQFF
TRBV5-5	many	17	TRBD1	TRBJ2-1	TGTGCCAGCAGCTCGAGGACAGGGGGATCGTCCTACAATGAGCAGTTCTTC	CASSSRTGGSSYNEQFF
TRBV5-4	few	15	NA	TRBJ2-7	TGTGCCAGCAGCGTGATGGTCATAGGGGCCTCCGAGCAGTACTTC	CASSVMVIGASEQYF
TRBV7-9	many	15	NA	TRBJ2-7	TGCGCCAGCAGCTTGGCTGTCCAGGGAGAGGGCGAGCAGTACTTC	CASSLAVQGEGEQYF
TRBV10-1	many	15	TRBD1	TRBJ2-7	TGCGCCAGCAGTGGGGCAGGGGGCGCGGGTAGCGAGCAGTACTTC	CASSGAGGAGSEQYF
TRBV12-3/TRBV12-4	many	11	NA	TRBJ1-3	TGTGCCAGCAGGAGGGGAAACACCATATATTTT	CASRRGNTIYF
TRBV5-1	many	15	NA	TRBJ1-1	TGCGCCAGCAGTTACGTCACGGGGCTGAACACTGAAGCTTTCTTT	CASSYVTGLNTEAFF
TRBV28	many	14	TRBD1	TRBJ1-4	TGTGCCAGCAGTCACCGGACAGGGAAGGAAAAACTGTTTTTT	CASSHRTGKEKLFF
TRBV4-1	NA	22	TRBD1	TRBJ1-5	TGCGCCAGCAGCCGACTCTACTCCCCCTCGACAGGGAAAGGAGTGGTGGATCAGCCCCAGCATTTT	CASSRLYSPSTGKGVVDQPQHF
TRBV6-5	NA	17	NA	TRBJ2-1	TGTGCCAGCAGTTACAGGCAGGGACCCAACTCCTACAATGAGCAGTTCTTC	CASSYRQGPNSYNEQFF
TRBV6-1	many	12	NA	TRBJ1-2	TGTGCCAGCAGTGGGACGAAGGATGGCTACACCTTC	CASSGTKDGYTF
TRBV11-2	many	15	TRBD2	TRBJ2-7	TGTGCCAGCAGCTTTAACGGGAGGGGCCGAGCCGAGCAGTACTTC	CASSFNGRGRAEQYF
TRBV4-1	few	15	TRBD1	TRBJ1-1	TGCGCCAGCAGCCTGGGACAGGGAGTGAACACTGAAGCTTTCTTT	CASSLGQGVNTEAFF
TRBV29-1	many	15	TRBD1	TRBJ2-5	TGCAGCGTCCATGGGGGGACAGGGTATCAAGAGACCCAGTACTTC	CSVHGGTGYQETQYF
TRBV27	many	14	NA	TRBJ1-1	TGTGCCAGCAGTTTTCAGAGATCGAACACTGAAGCTTTCTTT	CASSFQRSNTEAFF
TRBV24-1	many	14	NA	TRBJ1-5	TGTGCCACCAGTGATGGCGGAGATTATCAGCCCCAGCATTTT	CATSDGGDYQPQHF
TRBV20-1	NA	14	NA	TRBJ2-7	TGCAGTGCTTCCCAGATAAGCGGTTCCTACGAGCAGTACTTC	CSASQISGSYEQYF
TRBV5-6	many	16	TRBD2	TRBJ2-2	TGTGCCAGCAGCTTGGAACTAGCGGGAGGGGCCGGGGAGCTGTTTTTT	CASSLELAGGAGELFF
TRBV28	many	11	NA	TRBJ2-7	TGTGCCAGCAGTTTATCTCACGAGCAGTACTTC	CASSLSHEQYF
TRBV7-8	many	16	NA	TRBJ1-1	TGTGCCAGCAGCTTAATCCGGGGTGCTGTGAACACTGAAGCTTTCTTT	CASSLIRGAVNTEAFF